Here is one TCR beta chain with its context. Method: immunoSEQ multiplex PCR; TCRdb's copy keeps in-frame clones and lacks some. The sample has 100,000 or so clones, roughly 91% seen once. The sample belongs to a study of siplizumab effects on memory and regulatory T cells. V shed 5 bases, J shed 1 base, and the junction held 3 bases outside the gene matches. The CDR3 is made up of 15 amino acids. Germline V gene data show CDR1 as SGHNT and CDR2 as YENEEA. Input material: CD4+ T cells sorted from blood. The clonotype comes from a human donor in good health. This chain links TRBV11-3 with TRBJ2-2, with TRBD1 identical over 8 bases. The CDR3 region has the DNA TGTGCCAGCAGCCCTGGGACAGGGAACACCGGGGAGCTGTTTTTT. It codes for CASSPGTGNTGELFF.